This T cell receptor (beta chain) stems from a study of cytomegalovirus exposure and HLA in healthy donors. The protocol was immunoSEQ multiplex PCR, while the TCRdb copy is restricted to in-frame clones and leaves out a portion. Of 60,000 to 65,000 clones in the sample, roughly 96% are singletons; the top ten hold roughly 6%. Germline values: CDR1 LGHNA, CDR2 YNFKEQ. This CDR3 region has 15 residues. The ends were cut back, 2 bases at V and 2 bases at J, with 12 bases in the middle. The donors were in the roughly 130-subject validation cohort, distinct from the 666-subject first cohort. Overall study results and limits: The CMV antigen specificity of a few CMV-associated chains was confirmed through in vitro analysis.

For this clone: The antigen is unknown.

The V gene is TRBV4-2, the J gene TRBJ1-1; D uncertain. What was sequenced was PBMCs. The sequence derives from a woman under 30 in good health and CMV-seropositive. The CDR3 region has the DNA TGTGCCAGCAGCCAAAGGTTTGGTAGCAACACTGAAGCTTTCTTT. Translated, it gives CASSQRFGSNTEAFF.